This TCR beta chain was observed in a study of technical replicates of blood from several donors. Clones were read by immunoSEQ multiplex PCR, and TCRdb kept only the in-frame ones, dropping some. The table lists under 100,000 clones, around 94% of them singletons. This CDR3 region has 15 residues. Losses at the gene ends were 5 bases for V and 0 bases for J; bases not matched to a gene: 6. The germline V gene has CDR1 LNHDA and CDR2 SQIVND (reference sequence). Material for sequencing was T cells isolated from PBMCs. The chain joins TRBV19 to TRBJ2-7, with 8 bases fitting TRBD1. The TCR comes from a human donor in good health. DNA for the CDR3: TGTGCCAGTAGTCCTGACAGGGGAAGCTCCTACGAGCAGTACTTC. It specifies CASSPDRGSSYEQYF.